This TCR beta chain derives from a study of T cell responses to AZD1222 COVID-19 vaccine. A single count supports this clone. As yet, its antigen is unknown. Whole-study results and caveats: Spike-specific TCR repertoires showed rising breadth and depth after two AZD1222 doses. Among AZD1222 vaccinees, only six or seven were seropositive at baseline.

TCRdb's copy holds only in-frame clones and misses some; the assay was immunoSEQ multiplex PCR. This table has approximately 190,000 clones, over 80% appearing once. This CDR3 spans 15 amino acids. V gave up 4 bases and J gave up 7 bases; unmatched junction bases: 12. Germline assignment: CDR1 SGDLS and CDR2 YYNGEE. The sequence was obtained from an adult in good health. The genes are TRBV9 and TRBJ2-7, with 9 bases lining up with TRBD2. Sequencing was performed on peripheral blood, taken on day 0 of AZD1222 vaccination. The DNA for the CDR3 is TGTGCCAGCAGCTCCGTAGCTAGCGGGGCTGGGGAGCAGTACTTC. It translates to CASSSVASGAGEQYF.